This TCR beta chain was sequenced during a study of OX40 agonist ivuxolimab in advanced cancers. Study information: The study gave patients intravenous ivuxolimab at 0.01 to 10 mg/kg every 2 weeks.

About this clone: The target antigen is unknown.

Excluded were patients having autoimmune disease history or systemic immunosuppression. Method: immunoSEQ multiplex PCR; TCRdb's copy keeps in-frame clones and lacks some. The table includes 12,000 to 15,000 clones, 65% to 75% detected once. Study-wide findings and caveats: People who partly responded at 0.1-3.0 mg/kg had some of the least clonal expansion seen. With doses of 0.1 to 3.0 mg/kg, CD4+ and CD8+ blood T cells had undergone clonal expansion by week 6.

Between the trimmed V and J ends, which lost 2 bases and 3 bases, there was a span of 13 bases. CDR1 MNHEY and CDR2 SVGAGI come from the germline V gene. This CDR3 comprises 15 residues. The sample here was CD4+ or CD8+ T cells sorted from blood, taken in a trial of the OX40 agonist ivuxolimab. The sequence was collected from an adult with an advanced solid tumor such as melanoma, head and neck, liver or kidney cancer. The genes are TRBV6-5 and TRBJ2-5; D is unclear. CDR3 DNA: TGTGCCAGCAGTTACGCCGGGTCAGCCAAAGAGACCCAGTACTTC. It translates to CASSYAGSAKETQYF.